Below, 28 T cell receptor beta chains from the same sample are listed, as sequenced in a study of PD-1 blockade in classical Hodgkin lymphoma. Assay: immunoSEQ multiplex PCR; the TCRdb copy retains only in-frame clones and omits some. The sample has 100,000 to 130,000 clones, 80% to 90% seen once; the top ten hold just under 20%. With no exception, relapse followed autologous stem cell transplantation in all patients, and brentuximab vedotin exposure varied. This specimen consisted of peripheral blood mononuclear cells (PBMCs), obtained before the second cycle of nivolumab. Receptors were obtained from a human donor with classical Hodgkin lymphoma.

This chain joins TRBV19 and TRBJ1-1, with D uncertain. Trimming left V 3 bases short and J 1 base short, with 9 bases between. The CDR3 is 14 amino acids. The germline gives CDR1 LNHDA, CDR2 SQIVND (reference sequence). CDR3 sequence reads: CASSMGWKNTEAFF. CDR3 sequence (DNA): TGTGCCAGTAGTATGGGCTGGAAGAACACTGAAGCTTTCTTT.

The chain carries TRBV28 and TRBJ2-7; D tentatively reads TRBD1 or TRBD2 (5 bases each). CDR3 size: 14 residues. V lost 3 bases and J 4 bases, leaving 13 bases between the germline ends. CDR1 MDHEN and CDR2 SYDVKM come from the germline V gene. In DNA, the CDR3 is TGTGCCAGCAGTTTGGGACCCACAGTTTACGAGCAGTACTTC. Its protein product is CASSLGPTVYEQYF.

This chain joins TRBV11-2 and TRBJ2-1, with 8 bases identical to TRBD2. Unmatched junction bases numbered 10, after V lost 2 bases and J lost 4 bases. This CDR3 has 17 amino acids. CDR1 SGHAT and CDR2 FQNNGV come from the germline V gene. CDR3 in DNA: TGTGCCAGCAGCTTAAGACCAGCGGGGGAACTTTACAATGAGCAGTTCTTC. It codes for CASSLRPAGELYNEQFF.

This clone was observed a few times. The J gene is TRBJ1-2, the V gene TRBV5-4; D uncertain. This CDR3 is built from 17 residues. Germline values: CDR1 SGHNT, CDR2 YYREEE (reference sequence). Deletions cut 1 base from V and 4 bases from J, with 20 bases between. The DNA of the CDR3 is TGTGCCAGCAGCTTGTTAGCAGAATTCAGTCCCACCTATGGCTACACCTTC. Its protein product is CASSLLAEFSPTYGYTF.

The chain recombines TRBV5-4 with TRBJ2-1; D remains unclear. CDR3 length: 15 residues. Germline CDR1 reads SGHNT; CDR2 reads YYREEE (reference sequence). Trimming took off 5 bases at V and 0 bases at J, with 12 bases between the two ends. CDR3 DNA: TGTGCCAGCAGTCCTAGGACGGGCTCCTACAATGAGCAGTTCTTC. Translation gives CASSPRTGSYNEQFF. Full variable domain (missing parts from reference TRBV5-4 and TRBJ2-1): ETGVTQSPTHLIKTRGQQVTLRCSSQSGHNTVSWYQQALGQGPQFIFQYYREEENGRGNFPPRFSGLQFPNYSSELNVNALELDDSALYLCASSPRTGSYNEQFFGPGTRLTVL.

CDR3 in DNA: TGTGCCAGCACTTTTAACGGGGGCCTGAACTATGGCTACACCTTC. Translation gives CASTFNGGLNYGYTF. The gene calls are TRBV6-5 and TRBJ1-2; D is possibly TRBD1 (6 bases). Germline lookup yields CDR1 MNHEY and CDR2 SVGAGI. V lost 7 bases to trimming and J lost 2 bases, with 17 bases between them. This CDR3 has 15 residues.

This clone has a single count. The V and J genes are TRBV7-9 and TRBJ2-7; the match to TRBD2 covers 9 bases. The CDR3 contains 17 residues. CDR1 and CDR2 (germline): SEHNR, FQNEAQ (reference sequence). V lost 5 bases, J lost 5 bases, and 16 bases stayed unmatched. CDR3 amino acids: CASSQELAGEIMNEQYF. The CDR3 region has the DNA TGTGCCAGCAGCCAAGAATTAGCGGGAGAAATTATGAACGAGCAGTACTTC.

This clone showed up just a few times. The chain couples TRBV2 to TRBJ2-7, with 8 bases identical to TRBD1. CDR1 SNHLY and CDR2 FYNNEI come from the germline V gene. This CDR3 region has 17 residues. V shed 5 bases, J shed 0 bases, and the junction held 12 bases outside the gene matches. CDR3 in amino acids: CASSKLRTGRSSYEQYF. CDR3 nucleotide sequence: TGTGCCAGCAGTAAACTCAGGACAGGGAGGAGCTCCTACGAGCAGTACTTC.

The chain is built from TRBV7-6 and TRBJ2-1; 11 positions match TRBD2. The germline gives CDR1 SGHVS, CDR2 FNYEAQ. The length of the CDR3 is 17 residues. Trimming cost V 1 base and J 1 base; bases outside gene matches: 3. The CDR3 here is CASSLELAGASYNEQFF. For the CDR3, the DNA is TGTGCCAGCAGCTTAGAACTAGCGGGGGCTTCCTACAATGAGCAGTTCTTC.

This chain's CDR3 is CAWRQDSYEQYF. The DNA for the CDR3 is TGTGCCTGGCGACAGGATTCCTACGAGCAGTACTTC. The gene calls are TRBV30 and TRBJ2-7; maybe TRBD1 (6 bases). In germline, CDR1 is GTSNPN, CDR2 SVGIG (reference sequence). The V end lost 5 bases, the J end lost 1 base, and 9 bases lay between the germline ends. The CDR3 sequence is 12 residues long.

The chain has TRBV19 and TRBJ1-2; no firm D call. Germline-derived CDR1 and CDR2 are LNHDA and SQIVND (reference sequence). V gave up 4 bases and J gave up 4 bases, with 16 bases separating them. The CDR3 runs to 15 residues. The CDR3 DNA reads TGTGCCAGTAGTAGGGTCGAGAGGGAAGCCTATGGCTACACCTTC. Translating it yields CASSRVEREAYGYTF.

The rearrangement links TRBV5-8 to TRBJ2-7, with D tentatively TRBD2 (6 bases). Germline V CDR1 and CDR2: SGHTS, YDEGEE. Deletions cut 4 bases from V and 2 bases from J, with 22 bases between. The CDR3 loop spans 17 amino acids. The CDR3 spells CASSMDPESSGPYEQYF. CDR3 sequence (DNA): TGTGCCAGCAGCATGGACCCCGAGAGTAGCGGACCCTACGAGCAGTACTTC.

The gene calls are TRBV18 and TRBJ2-2; 8 bases map to TRBD1. CDR3 length equals 16 residues. The ends lost 2 bases at V and 7 bases at J; junction bases unmatched: 9. Germline V CDR1 and CDR2: KGHSH, LQKENI. CDR3 nucleotides: TGTGCCAGCTCACCAGGCAGGGGGCTCTCCCACGGGGAGCTGTTTTTT. Protein product: CASSPGRGLSHGELFF.

This chain links TRBV5-1 with TRBJ2-1; D may be TRBD2 (6 bases). V was shortened by 4 bases and J by 3 bases, with 17 bases between the two germline ends. Germline assignment: CDR1 SGHRS and CDR2 YFSETQ. There are 16 residues in the CDR3. CDR3 in DNA: TGCGCCAGCAGCCCTGGGACTGCCCGACTCTACAATGAGCAGTTCTTC. This translates into CASSPGTARLYNEQFF. The full variable domain, in which reference TRBV5-1 and TRBJ2-1 provide the parts outside the CDR3, is KAGVTQTPRYLIKTRGQQVTLSCSPISGHRSVSWYQQTPGQGLQFLFEYFSETQRNKGNFPGRFSGRQFSNSRSEMNVSTLELGDSALYLCASSPGTARLYNEQFFGPGTRLTVL.

V and J are TRBV19 and TRBJ1-5; maybe TRBD1 (5 bases). The germline V gene encodes CDR1 LNHDA and CDR2 SQIVND (reference sequence). The CDR3 totals 15 residues. Trimming stripped 6 bases from V and 0 bases from J, with 12 bases between. CDR3 region: CASRLQDPSNQPQHF. CDR3 coding DNA: TGTGCCAGTAGACTACAGGATCCTAGCAATCAGCCCCAGCATTTT.

CDR3 in DNA: TGCGCCAGCAGTGAGGGGAAGGAATACTATGGCTACACCTTC. Translation gives CASSEGKEYYGYTF. The chain links TRBV10-2 to TRBJ1-2; D is uncertain. Germline CDR1 WSHSY, CDR2 SAAADI. The V and J ends lost 2 bases and 3 bases respectively, with 10 bases between them. There are 14 residues in the CDR3.

The chain employs TRBV4-3 and TRBJ1-1; D is unresolved. CDR3 length: 15 amino acids. Germline CDR1 and CDR2: LGHNA and YSLEER. V was shortened by 0 bases and J by 5 bases, with 13 bases between the two germline ends. This CDR3 reads CASSQDSTGGTEAFF. CDR3 sequence (DNA): TGCGCCAGCAGCCAAGATAGTACGGGTGGGACTGAAGCTTTCTTT.

V gene TRBV11-2 combines with J gene TRBJ2-7; 7 bases align to TRBD2. The CDR3 consists of 13 residues. The germline CDR1 and CDR2 sequences are SGHAT and FQNNGV. The ends lost 5 bases at V and 6 bases at J; junction bases unmatched: 7. Here the CDR3 DNA reads TGTGCCAGCAGCACCTCGACTAGCTCCGAGCAGTACTTC. This gives the protein CASSTSTSSEQYF.

This clone was counted between two and nine times. The chain recombines TRBV10-3 with TRBJ1-2; the D gene is possibly TRBD1 (5 bases). The CDR3 is 12 amino acids. Germline V gene sequence: CDR1 ENHRY, CDR2 SYGVKD. V gave up 3 bases and J gave up 7 bases, with 9 bases separating them. The chain's CDR3 is CAISDGGRGYTF. DNA for the CDR3: TGTGCCATCAGTGATGGGGGTCGTGGCTACACCTTC.

The chain links TRBV15 to TRBJ2-3, with 11 bases lining up with TRBD2. Germline CDR1 LNHNV, CDR2 YYDKDF (reference sequence). Trimming at V came to 3 bases and at J to 4 bases, leaving 18 bases not matched to a gene. This CDR3 is built from 20 residues. The CDR3 loop is CATSSLGTSGSKALPDTQYF. The DNA for the CDR3 is TGTGCCACCAGCAGTCTTGGCACTAGCGGGAGTAAAGCCCTCCCAGATACGCAGTATTTT.

The chain joins TRBV28 to TRBJ1-5; possible D gene TRBD1, 5 bases. With 7 bases removed from V and 7 bases from J, the gap between germline ends came to 14 bases. The CDR3 runs to 13 residues. Per the germline V gene, CDR1 is MDHEN and CDR2 is SYDVKM. Here the CDR3 reads CASNSRPGQPQHF. Here the CDR3 DNA reads TGTGCCAGCAACTCGAGGCCAGGGCAGCCCCAGCATTTT.

Only one count was recorded for this clone. The rearrangement uses TRBV9 and TRBJ2-1; the D gene is possibly TRBD1 (5 bases). V dropped 1 base and J dropped 7 bases, with 12 bases sitting between them. There are 14 residues in the CDR3. Looked up from germline, CDR1 is SGDLS and CDR2 is YYNGEE. The CDR3 DNA follows: TGTGCCAGCAGCGTAATTGGGGCATCAAATGAGCAGTTCTTC. This translates into CASSVIGASNEQFF. The complete variable domain, with remaining parts taken from reference TRBV9 and TRBJ2-1, reads DSGVTQTPKHLITATGQRVTLRCSPRSGDLSVYWYQQSLDQGLQFLIQYYNGEERAKGNILERFSAQQFPDLHSELNLSSLELGDSALYFCASSVIGASNEQFFGPGTRLTVL.

The chain uses TRBV5-4 and TRBJ2-1; 9 bases match TRBD2. Germline trimming cut 4 bases from V and 6 bases from J; bases unmatched to any gene: 11. This CDR3 is 16 amino acids long. Germline values: CDR1 SGHNT, CDR2 YYREEE (reference sequence). CDR3 in amino acids: CASSPPSAGGGNEQFF. CDR3 DNA sequence: TGTGCCAGCAGCCCTCCCTCAGCGGGAGGTGGCAATGAGCAGTTCTTC.

This chain joins TRBV7-2 and TRBJ2-7, with 7 bases fitting TRBD2. J lost 6 bases, V lost 5 bases, and 16 bases had no gene match. CDR3 size: 16 residues. Germline values: CDR1 SGHTA, CDR2 FQGNSA. The CDR3: CASSPKITGRGGEQYF. The CDR3 bases are TGTGCCAGCAGCCCCAAGATAACGGGGAGGGGAGGCGAGCAGTACTTC.

The CDR3 bases are TGCGCCAGCAGCCAGCCGGGACAGGGTTTAAACGAGCAGTACTTC. Translated, it gives CASSQPGQGLNEQYF. The chain combines TRBV4-3 with TRBJ2-7, with 9 bases identical to TRBD1. With 3 bases clipped from V and 5 bases from J, the junction kept 8 bases outside the gene matches. This CDR3 has 15 amino acids. CDR1 and CDR2 (germline): LGHNA, YSLEER.

The chain carries TRBV30 and TRBJ1-5; weak D call: TRBD1 (5 bases). The CDR3 sequence is 14 residues long. The V gene's germline CDR1 is GTSNPN and CDR2 SVGIG (reference sequence). V was shortened by 2 bases and J by 4 bases, with 12 bases between the two germline ends. The DNA for the CDR3 is TGTGCCTGGAGTCTCGGGGGAGAGAATCAGCCCCAGCATTTT. Encoded protein: CAWSLGGENQPQHF.

Notes on this clone: One junction end does not reproduce the germline sequence, and a read error may be involved. The V and J genes are TRBV4-2 and TRBJ1-1; D is possibly TRBD1 (5 bases). CDR1 and CDR2 from the germline V gene are LGHNA and YNFKEQ. The CDR3 is 17 residues long. This CDR3 reads CASRQEPGPFQTAEAFF. CDR3 nucleotides: TGTGCCAGCAGACAAGAACCCGGACCCTTTCAGACAGCGGAAGCTTTCTTT.

The genes are TRBV7-2 and TRBJ1-4; TRBD1 might be the D (6 bases). The V end was cut by 1 base, the J end by 8 bases, with 14 bases between. The CDR3 sequence is 15 residues long. CDR1 is SGHTA, CDR2 FQGNSA, per germline. The CDR3 here is CASSLDRGLWEKLFF. In DNA form, the CDR3 reads TGTGCCAGCAGCTTAGACCGGGGGCTTTGGGAAAAACTGTTTTTT.